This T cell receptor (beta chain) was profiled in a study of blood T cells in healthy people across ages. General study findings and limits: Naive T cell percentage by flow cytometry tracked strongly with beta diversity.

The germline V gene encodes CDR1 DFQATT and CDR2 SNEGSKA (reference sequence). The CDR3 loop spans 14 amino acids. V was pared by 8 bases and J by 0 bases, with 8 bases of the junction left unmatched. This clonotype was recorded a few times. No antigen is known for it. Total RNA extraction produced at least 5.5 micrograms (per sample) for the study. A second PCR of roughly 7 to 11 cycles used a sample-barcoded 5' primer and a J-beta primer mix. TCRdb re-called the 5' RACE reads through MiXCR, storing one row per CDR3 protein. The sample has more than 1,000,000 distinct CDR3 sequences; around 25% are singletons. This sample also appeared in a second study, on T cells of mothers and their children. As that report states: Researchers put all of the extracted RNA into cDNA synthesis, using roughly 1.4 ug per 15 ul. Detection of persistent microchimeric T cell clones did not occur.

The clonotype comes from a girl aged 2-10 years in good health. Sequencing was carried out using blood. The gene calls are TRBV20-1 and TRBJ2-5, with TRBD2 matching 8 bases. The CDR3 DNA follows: TGCAGTCCTGTCCAGCGGGGGTACCAAGAGACCCAGTACTTC. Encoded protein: CSPVQRGYQETQYF.